This T cell receptor beta chain was recorded in a study of early T cells in non-severe SARS-CoV-2 infection. This clonotype occurred a few times. One entry per CDR3 protein results from TCRdb running MiXCR on the 5' RACE reads. The sample contains fewer than 85,000 distinct CDR3 sequences, 15% to 19% of which appear only once. This clonotype originated in an adult who was a healthcare worker with PCR-confirmed SARS-CoV-2 infection or an uninfected control (not recorded which). The sequenced sample consisted of whole blood.

The CDR3 protein is CASSYSRGGVYGYTF. The CDR3 DNA is TGTGCCAGCAGTTACTCGAGAGGCGGAGTCTATGGCTACACCTTC. V and J are TRBV6-5 and TRBJ1-2; no definite D call. Germline CDR1 and CDR2: MNHEY and SVGAGI. The V and J ends lost 0 bases and 4 bases respectively, with 12 bases between them. The CDR3 has 15 amino acids.